This T cell receptor (beta chain) was sequenced in a study of early stage breast cancer tumors. Study-wide context: About 80% of the 16 invasive tumors were ER+, PR+ and HER2-. Invasive lobular carcinomas made up four of 12 ER+/PR+/HER2- tumors. Points from the study as a whole: Enriched TCRB sequences shared across patients were mostly commonly generated sequences.

This CDR3 is 15 amino acids long. V was shortened by 1 base and J by 2 bases, with 8 bases between the two germline ends. CDR1 and CDR2 (germline): MGHRA, YSYEKL. Sequencing was performed with immunoSEQ multiplex PCR; in TCRdb, only in-frame clones are kept and a portion is missing. The sample holds about 70,000 clones; around 80% are singletons and the top ten take approximately 4.5%. A note on this clone: The antigen is not known.

The TCR comes from a person aged 35 to 50 with breast cancer. Sequences were obtained from blood. This sequence joins TRBV4-1 and TRBJ2-2; D is unclear. CDR3 nucleotides: TGCGCCAGCAGCCAAGGGCAGACCAACACCGGGGAGCTGTTTTTT. It yields the protein CASSQGQTNTGELFF.